A selection of T cell receptor beta chains follows, all from one sample in a study of blood T cell repertoires in COVID-19. Data came from immunoSEQ multiplex PCR; TCRdb stores just in-frame clones and leaves some out. The repertoire includes 300,000 or so clones, around 90% of them detected once, and 3% to 4.5% sits in the top ten. The specimen was peripheral blood. These receptors were obtained from a woman between 40 and 55 years old with acute or convalescent COVID-19. The CDR3 runs from the conserved cysteine through the conserved F or W. A D gene is named only where the DNA matches it firmly. Size values are once, few and many counts, or a class for expanded clones, and some rows have none.

d_call	v_call	cdr3_length	j_call	clone_size	cdr3_aa	cdr3_nt
.	TRBV11-3	18	TRBJ2-1	few	CASSLPVFQGRSYNEQFF	TGTGCCAGCAGCTTGCCTGTCTTCCAGGGTAGGTCCTACAATGAGCAGTTCTTC
.	TRBV2	14	TRBJ1-1	once	CASSEQQLNTEAFF	TGTGCCAGCAGTGAACAACAGTTGAACACTGAAGCTTTCTTT
TRBD1	TRBV5-5	16	TRBJ2-1	.	CASSLYRGQTYNEQFF	TGTGCCAGCAGCTTGTACAGGGGCCAAACCTACAATGAGCAGTTCTTC
.	TRBV4-1	15	TRBJ2-3	.	CASSQDEASTDTQYF	TGCGCCAGCAGCCAAGATGAAGCTAGCACAGATACGCAGTATTTT
TRBD1	TRBV4-1	18	TRBJ1-2	.	CASSQTFLPGQGSYGYTF	TGCGCCAGCAGCCAGACCTTCCTACCGGGACAGGGTAGCTATGGCTACACCTTC
.	TRBV6-6	13	TRBJ1-1	.	CASSYSGEAEAFF	TGTGCCAGCAGTTACTCAGGGGAAGCTGAAGCTTTCTTT
.	TRBV6-5	14	TRBJ1-1	.	CASSHPQGNTEAFF	TGTGCCAGCAGCCACCCTCAGGGGAACACTGAAGCTTTCTTT
TRBD2	TRBV4-1	18	TRBJ2-4	.	CASSPGLAGGVAKNIQYF	TGCGCCAGCAGCCCTGGACTAGCGGGGGGGGTAGCCAAAAACATTCAGTACTTC
.	TRBV6-6	14	TRBJ2-4	.	CASSYGGDENIQYF	TGTGCCAGCAGTTACGGAGGGGATGAAAACATTCAGTACTTC
TRBD1	TRBV10-2	14	TRBJ1-2	.	CASSVVTGGHGYTF	TGCGCCAGCAGTGTGGTGACAGGGGGCCATGGCTACACCTTC
.	TRBV20-1	11	TRBJ1-3	.	CSRSSGNTIYF	TGCAGTCGGTCATCTGGAAACACCATATATTTT
.	TRBV27	15	TRBJ1-4	.	CASSLYAGTFEKLFF	TGTGCCAGCAGTTTATATGCAGGGACTTTTGAAAAACTGTTTTTT
.	TRBV11-2	14	TRBJ1-5	.	CASSPGFSNQPQHF	TGTGCCAGCAGCCCGGGGTTTAGCAATCAGCCCCAGCATTTT
TRBD1	TRBV2	13	TRBJ1-6	.	CASQTTGVGPLHF	TGTGCCAGCCAAACGACAGGGGTCGGACCCCTCCACTTT
TRBD1	TRBV20-1	15	TRBJ1-1	few	CSASTPTGWNTEAFF	TGCAGTGCTAGTACCCCGACAGGGTGGAACACTGAAGCTTTCTTT
TRBD1	TRBV5-6	12	TRBJ1-1	.	CASSAWTGRAFF	TGTGCCAGCAGCGCGTGGACAGGGCGAGCTTTCTTT
.	TRBV19	14	TRBJ1-6	.	CASSIRTENSPLHF	TGTGCCAGTAGTATAAGGACAGAAAATTCACCCCTCCACTTT
.	TRBV6-5	15	TRBJ1-2	.	CASSQITQANYGYTF	TGTGCCAGCAGCCAAATCACACAGGCTAACTATGGCTACACCTTC
.	TRBV20-1	11	TRBJ1-1	.	CSASRGDEAFF	TGCAGTGCTAGCCGGGGGGATGAAGCTTTCTTT
TRBD1	TRBV2	14	TRBJ1-4	.	CASSDHRGQEKLFF	TGTGCCAGCAGCGATCACAGGGGGCAGGAAAAACTGTTTTTT
.	TRBV6-5	14	TRBJ1-5	.	CARSPPRGVQPQHF	TGTGCCAGGAGTCCTCCTCGGGGGGTACAGCCCCAGCATTTT
TRBD1	TRBV5-8	16	TRBJ1-4	.	CASSLGTGATNEKLFF	TGTGCCAGCAGCTTGGGAACAGGGGCAACTAATGAAAAACTGTTTTTT
TRBD2	TRBV6-4	15	TRBJ2-1	.	CASSLLAGEYNEQFF	TGTGCCAGCAGCCTCCTAGCGGGGGAGTACAATGAGCAGTTCTTC
TRBD2	TRBV19	16	TRBJ2-3	once	CASNSAGGPSADTQYF	TGTGCCAGTAACTCAGCGGGGGGGCCTTCAGCAGATACGCAGTATTTT
TRBD1	TRBV20-1	17	TRBJ2-1	.	CSASSPLPGQGNNEQFF	TGCAGTGCTAGTTCCCCACTACCGGGACAGGGGAACAATGAGCAGTTCTTC
.	TRBV13	10	TRBJ1-5	.	CASSFLPQHF	TGTGCCAGCAGCTTCCTGCCCCAGCATTTT
.	TRBV3-1/TRBV3-2	18	TRBJ1-5	.	CASSPTPGHLYSNQPQHF	TGTGCCAGCAGCCCCACACCGGGACACCTCTATAGCAATCAGCCCCAGCATTTT
.	TRBV5-1	14	TRBJ2-3	.	CASSLAPGTDTQYF	TGCGCCAGCAGCTTGGCCCCGGGCACAGATACGCAGTATTTT